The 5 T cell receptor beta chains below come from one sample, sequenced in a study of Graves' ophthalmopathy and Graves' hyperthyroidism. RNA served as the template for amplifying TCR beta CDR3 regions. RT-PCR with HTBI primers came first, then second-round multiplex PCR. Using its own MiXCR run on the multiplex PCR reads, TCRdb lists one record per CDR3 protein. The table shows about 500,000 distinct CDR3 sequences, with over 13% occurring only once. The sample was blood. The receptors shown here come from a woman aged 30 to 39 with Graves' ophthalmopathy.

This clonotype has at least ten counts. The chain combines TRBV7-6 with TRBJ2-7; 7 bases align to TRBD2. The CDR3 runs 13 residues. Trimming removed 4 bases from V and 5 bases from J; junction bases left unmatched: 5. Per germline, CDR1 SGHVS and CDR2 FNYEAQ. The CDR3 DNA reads TGTGCCAGCAGCTACCGGCGGGGGAACGAGCAGTACTTC. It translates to CASSYRRGNEQYF.

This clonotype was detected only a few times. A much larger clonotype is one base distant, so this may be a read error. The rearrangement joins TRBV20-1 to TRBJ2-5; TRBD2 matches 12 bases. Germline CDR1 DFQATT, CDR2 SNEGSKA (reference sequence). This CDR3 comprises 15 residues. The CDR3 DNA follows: TGCAGTGCTATGAGGACTAGCGGGGATCAAGAGACCAAGTACTTC. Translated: CSAMRTSGDQETKYF.

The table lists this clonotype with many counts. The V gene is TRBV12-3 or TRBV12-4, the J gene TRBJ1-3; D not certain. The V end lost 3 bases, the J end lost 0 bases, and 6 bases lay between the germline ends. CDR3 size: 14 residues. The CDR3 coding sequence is TGTGCCAGCAGTTTTGGCCACTCTGGAAACACCATATATTTT. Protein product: CASSFGHSGNTIYF.

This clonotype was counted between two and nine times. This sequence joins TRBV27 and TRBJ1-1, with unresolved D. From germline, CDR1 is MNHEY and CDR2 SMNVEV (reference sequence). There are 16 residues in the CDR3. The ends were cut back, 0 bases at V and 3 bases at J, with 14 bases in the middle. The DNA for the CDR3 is TGTGCCAGCAGTTTATCTGGAGAAGAGGGTGACACTGAAGCTTTCTTT. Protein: CASSLSGEEGDTEAFF.

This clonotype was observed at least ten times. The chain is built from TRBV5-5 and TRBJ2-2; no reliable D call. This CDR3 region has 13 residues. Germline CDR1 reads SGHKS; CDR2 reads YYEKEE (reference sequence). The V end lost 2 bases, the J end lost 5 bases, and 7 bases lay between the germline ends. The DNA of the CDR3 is TGTGCCAGCAGCTTTAGACAAACCGGGGAGCTGTTTTTT. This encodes CASSFRQTGELFF.